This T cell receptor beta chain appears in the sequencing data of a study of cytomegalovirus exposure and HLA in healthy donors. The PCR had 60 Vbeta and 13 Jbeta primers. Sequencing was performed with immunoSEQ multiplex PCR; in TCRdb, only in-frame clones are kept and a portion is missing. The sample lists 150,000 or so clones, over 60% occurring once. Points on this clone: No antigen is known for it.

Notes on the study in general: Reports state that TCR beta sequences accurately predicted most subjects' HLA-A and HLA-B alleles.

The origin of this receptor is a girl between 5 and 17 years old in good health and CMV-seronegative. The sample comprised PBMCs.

CDR3 in amino acids: CASSLVGDNPYEQYF. CDR3 nucleotide sequence: TGCGCCAGCAGCTTGGTAGGTGACAATCCCTACGAGCAGTACTTC. The chain uses TRBV5-1 and TRBJ2-7; D remains unclear. This CDR3 contains 15 residues. V shed 0 bases and J shed 2 bases, with 12 bases lying between them. Germline V gene sequence: CDR1 SGHRS, CDR2 YFSETQ.